The entry below describes one T cell receptor (beta chain). Study processing details: Amplification from reference gene primers served as the basis for estimated nucleated cell counts. TCRdb keeps only in-frame clones here, not all; method: immunoSEQ multiplex PCR. V, J and clone size reflect that table, while D and trimming were determined from the DNA. In the table there are about 20,000 clones, around 86% of which are singletons. With 7 bases clipped from V and 7 bases from J, the junction kept 11 bases outside the gene matches. Germline V lookup: CDR1 MNHEY, CDR2 SVGAGI. This CDR3 is 14 amino acids long. The sample originates from a study of blood T cell repertoires in COVID-19. Study in general: The origin of the acute and convalescent COVID-19 samples was the United States, Italy and Spain. T cells, B-cell-depleted T cells, or PBMCs provided the cDNA or gDNA that served as material.

The clonotype originates from a man aged 45-60 years with active COVID-19. The sample consisted of peripheral blood. The chain employs TRBV6-5 and TRBJ2-3, with 7 bases aligning to TRBD2. The CDR3 DNA sequence: TGTGCCAGCACCCCCGGCGGGGAGGGGTATACGCAGTATTTT. It encodes CASTPGGEGYTQYF.